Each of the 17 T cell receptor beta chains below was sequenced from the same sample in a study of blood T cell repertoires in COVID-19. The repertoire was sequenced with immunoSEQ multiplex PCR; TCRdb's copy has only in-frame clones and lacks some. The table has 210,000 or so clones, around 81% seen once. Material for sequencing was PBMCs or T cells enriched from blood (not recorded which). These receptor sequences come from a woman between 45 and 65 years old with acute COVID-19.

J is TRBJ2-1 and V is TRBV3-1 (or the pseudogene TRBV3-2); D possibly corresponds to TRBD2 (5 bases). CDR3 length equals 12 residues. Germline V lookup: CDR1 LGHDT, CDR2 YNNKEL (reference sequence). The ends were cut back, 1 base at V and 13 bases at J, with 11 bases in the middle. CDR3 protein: CASSQATTPQFF. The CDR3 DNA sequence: TGTGCCAGCAGCCAAGCGACTACCCCCCAGTTCTTC.

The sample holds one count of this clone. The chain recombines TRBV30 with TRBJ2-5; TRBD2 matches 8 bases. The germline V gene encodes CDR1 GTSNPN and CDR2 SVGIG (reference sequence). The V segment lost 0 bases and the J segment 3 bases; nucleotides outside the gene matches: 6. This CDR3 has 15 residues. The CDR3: CAWSVLILAEETQYF. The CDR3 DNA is TGTGCCTGGAGTGTACTCATACTAGCGGAAGAGACCCAGTACTTC.

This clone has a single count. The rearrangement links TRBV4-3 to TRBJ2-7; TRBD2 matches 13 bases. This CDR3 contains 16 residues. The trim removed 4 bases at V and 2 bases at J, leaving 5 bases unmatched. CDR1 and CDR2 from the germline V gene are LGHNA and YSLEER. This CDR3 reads CASSPRLAGGTYEQYF. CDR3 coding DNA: TGCGCCAGCAGCCCGAGACTAGCGGGAGGAACCTACGAGCAGTACTTC.

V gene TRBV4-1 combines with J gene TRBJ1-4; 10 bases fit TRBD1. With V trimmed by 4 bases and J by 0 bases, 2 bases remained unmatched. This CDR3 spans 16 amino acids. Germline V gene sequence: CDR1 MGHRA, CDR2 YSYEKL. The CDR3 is CASSPGQGATNEKLFF. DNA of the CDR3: TGCGCCAGCAGCCCAGGACAGGGGGCAACTAATGAAAAACTGTTTTTT.

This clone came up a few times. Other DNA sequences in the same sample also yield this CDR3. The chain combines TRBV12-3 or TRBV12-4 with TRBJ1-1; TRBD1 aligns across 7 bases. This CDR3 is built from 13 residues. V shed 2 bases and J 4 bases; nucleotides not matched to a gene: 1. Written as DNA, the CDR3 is TGTGCCAGCAGTTTACAGGGGGGCACTGAAGCTTTCTTT. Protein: CASSLQGGTEAFF.

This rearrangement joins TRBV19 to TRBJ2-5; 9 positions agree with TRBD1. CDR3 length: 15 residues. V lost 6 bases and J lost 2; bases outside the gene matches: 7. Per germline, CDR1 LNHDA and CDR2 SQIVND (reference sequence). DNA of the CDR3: TGTGCCAGTAGCCGGGCAGGACAGGGGCAAGAGACCCAGTACTTC. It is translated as CASSRAGQGQETQYF.

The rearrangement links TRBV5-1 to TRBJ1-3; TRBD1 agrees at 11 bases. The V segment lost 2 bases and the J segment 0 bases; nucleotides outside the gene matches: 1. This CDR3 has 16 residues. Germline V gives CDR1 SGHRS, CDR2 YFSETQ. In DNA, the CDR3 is TGCGCCAGCAGCTTAGGGACAGGGGGCTCTGGAAACACCATATATTTT. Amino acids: CASSLGTGGSGNTIYF.

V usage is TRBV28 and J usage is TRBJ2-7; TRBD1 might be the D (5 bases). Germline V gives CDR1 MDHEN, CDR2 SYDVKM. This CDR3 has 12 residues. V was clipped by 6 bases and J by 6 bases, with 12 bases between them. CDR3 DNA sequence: TGTGCCAGCAGACTCATGGGGCTCGAGCAGTACTTC. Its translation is CASRLMGLEQYF.

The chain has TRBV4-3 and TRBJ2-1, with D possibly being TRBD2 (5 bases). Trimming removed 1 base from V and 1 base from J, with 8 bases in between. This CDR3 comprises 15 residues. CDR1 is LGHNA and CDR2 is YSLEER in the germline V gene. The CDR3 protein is CASSQGGLSYNEQFF. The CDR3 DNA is TGCGCCAGCAGCCAAGGAGGGCTATCCTACAATGAGCAGTTCTTC.

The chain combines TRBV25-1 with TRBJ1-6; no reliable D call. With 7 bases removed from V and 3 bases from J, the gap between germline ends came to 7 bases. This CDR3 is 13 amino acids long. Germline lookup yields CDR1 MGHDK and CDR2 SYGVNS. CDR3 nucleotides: TGTGCCAGCAATCAGGACTATAATTCACCCCTCCACTTT. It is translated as CASNQDYNSPLHF.

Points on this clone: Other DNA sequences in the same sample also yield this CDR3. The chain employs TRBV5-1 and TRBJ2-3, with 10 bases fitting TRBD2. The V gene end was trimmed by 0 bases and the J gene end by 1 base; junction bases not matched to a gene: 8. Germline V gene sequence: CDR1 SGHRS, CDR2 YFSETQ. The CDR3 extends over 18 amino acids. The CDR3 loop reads CASSLGLAGVRGTDTQYF. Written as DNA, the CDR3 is TGCGCCAGCAGCTTGGGTCTAGCGGGGGTACGGGGCACAGATACGCAGTATTTT.

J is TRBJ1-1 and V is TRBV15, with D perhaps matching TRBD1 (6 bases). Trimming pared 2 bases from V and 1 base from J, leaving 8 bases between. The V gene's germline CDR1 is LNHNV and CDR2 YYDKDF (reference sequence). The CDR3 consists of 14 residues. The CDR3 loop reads CATSRQGTNTEAFF. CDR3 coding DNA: TGTGCCACCAGCAGACAGGGGACGAACACTGAAGCTTTCTTT.

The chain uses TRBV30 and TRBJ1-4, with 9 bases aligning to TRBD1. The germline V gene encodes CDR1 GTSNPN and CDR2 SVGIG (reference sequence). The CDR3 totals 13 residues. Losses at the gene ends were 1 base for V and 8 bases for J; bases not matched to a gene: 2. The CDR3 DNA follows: TGTGCCTGGAGTGCACAGGGGGCCGAAAAACTGTTTTTT. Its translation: CAWSAQGAEKLFF.

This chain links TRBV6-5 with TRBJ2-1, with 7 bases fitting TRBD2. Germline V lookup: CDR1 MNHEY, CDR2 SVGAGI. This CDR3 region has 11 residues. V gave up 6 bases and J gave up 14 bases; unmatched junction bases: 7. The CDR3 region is CASRGGPEEFF. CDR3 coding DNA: TGTGCCAGCAGGGGAGGGCCCGAGGAGTTCTTC.

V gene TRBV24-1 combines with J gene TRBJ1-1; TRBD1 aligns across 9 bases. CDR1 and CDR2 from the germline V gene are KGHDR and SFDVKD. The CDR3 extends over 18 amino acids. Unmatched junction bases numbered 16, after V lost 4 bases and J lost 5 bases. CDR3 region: CATSEPGDRDPLGTEAFF. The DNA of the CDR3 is TGTGCCACCAGTGAACCCGGGGACAGGGATCCCCTGGGGACTGAAGCTTTCTTT.

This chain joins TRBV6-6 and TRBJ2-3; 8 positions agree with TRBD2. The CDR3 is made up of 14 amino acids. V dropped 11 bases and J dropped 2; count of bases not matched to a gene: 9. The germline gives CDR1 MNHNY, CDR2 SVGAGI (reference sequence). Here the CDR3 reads CALRRGADTDTQYF. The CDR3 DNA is TGTGCCTTACGGCGGGGGGCTGACACAGATACGCAGTATTTT.

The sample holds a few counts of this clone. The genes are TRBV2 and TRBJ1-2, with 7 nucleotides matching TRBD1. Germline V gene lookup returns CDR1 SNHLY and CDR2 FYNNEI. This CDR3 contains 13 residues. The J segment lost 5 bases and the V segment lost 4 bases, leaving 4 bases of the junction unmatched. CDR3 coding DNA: TGTGCCAGCAGTGGGGACAGCTCTTATGGCTACACCTTC. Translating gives CASSGDSSYGYTF. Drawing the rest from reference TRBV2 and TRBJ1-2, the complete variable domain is EPEVTQTPSHQVTQMGQEVILRCVPISNHLYFYWYRQILGQKVEFLVSFYNNEISEKSEIFDDQFSVERPDGSNFTLKIRSTKLEDSAMYFCASSGDSSYGYTFGSGTRLTVV.